The source of this T cell receptor (beta chain) is a study of a mutant IDH1 vaccine in newly diagnosed glioma. Germline CDR1 reads MNHEY; CDR2 reads SVGAGI. Trimming took off 0 bases at V and 3 bases at J, with 12 bases between the two ends. CDR3 length: 15 amino acids. Only in-frame clones appear in the TCRdb table, and some are missing; sequencing was by immunoSEQ multiplex PCR. Among about 56,000 clones listed, 85% to 90% were seen once. A note on this clone: Its antigen is not known.

Stated time point: week 23, last vaccination. Every vaccination contained 300 ug of the mutant IDH1 20-mer peptide and was paired with topical imiquimod. The V and J genes are TRBV6-5 and TRBJ2-7; possible D gene TRBD1, 6 bases. This receptor was identified in a man aged 35 to 55 with glioma. The input for sequencing was PBMCs, taken from a glioma patient whose treatment included an IDH1 peptide vaccine. As DNA, the CDR3 is TGTGCCAGCAGTTACTCTAGTACAGGGAGCTACGAGCAGTACTTC. Amino acids: CASSYSSTGSYEQYF.